Included here is one T cell receptor beta chain sequence, with context. What antigen it recognizes has not been identified. Within one base of it there is no much larger clone, and no base qualities were kept. Library preparation employed 5' RACE. Sequencing took place on an Illumina HiSeq 2000. Template switching added a universal primer binding site, and the final cDNA carried a unique molecular identifier that allowed TCR cDNA molecules to be counted accurately. Specific primers in the conserved constant-segment region were used to synthesize first-strand cDNA for TCR alpha and beta chains. To control for contamination, every cDNA library carried two barcodes: a SMART-Mk sample barcode plus Illumina barcodes. TruSeq adapter sequences and Illumina sample barcodes were added in two successive PCR steps. Sequencing of the TCR alpha and beta cDNA libraries was done on the Illumina HiSeq platform using custom primers. Concerning the study's data processing: Unique molecular identifiers were extracted from raw reads with MiGEC, and CDR3 positions were determined with MiXCR. Recombination models were inferred per individual with the repgenHMM and IGoR tools using an EM algorithm. Shared clonotypes were analyzed with the tcR package in R, and sharing was normalized by the product of cloneset sizes. To study raw recombination without the effects of thymic and clonal selection, out-of-frame nonproductive sequences were analyzed. Through fastp at Q25 and MiXCR, TCRdb rebuilt clones from the public reads, retaining in-frame beta chains. Each CDR3 protein gets just one entry, which takes the most common genes and DNA from the rows behind it. The V and J calls reflect TCRdb's pipeline rather than the authors' work. For this sample the table gives some 630,000 distinct CDR3 sequences, of which 7% to 7.5% were detected only once. Around 1.6% of the sample is taken by the ten largest.

These data originate in a study of identical twins (TCRdb year 2016). Looking at the study overall: To test whether fetal clonotypes persist, this study deep-sequenced TCR alpha and beta repertoires from monozygotic twins, from unrelated adults of various ages, and from cord blood. Replicate twin experiments were performed at different times using different library preparation protocols to rule out contamination.

Cut back by 0 bases and 2 bases, the V and J ends lie 5 bases apart. CDR1 and CDR2, per the germline V gene (reference sequence), are LNHNV and YYDKDF. The CDR3 covers 14 residues, taking in both the cysteine and the phenylalanine. Of all the DNA, just the CDR3 is kept, 42 bases in frame from base 1. Only healthy Caucasian donors were included. Three pairs of female monozygotic twins, all aged 18 to 29 years, made up the twin cohort. The RNA used for TCR libraries was isolated from peripheral blood mononuclear cells. Overall study outcomes, separate from this receptor: Out-of-frame TCR alpha sequences shared between twins showed an excess of low generation-probability sequences compared with coincidental sharing between unrelated individuals. The excess sharing between twins in beta out-of-frame sequences was weaker because fewer shared sequences reduced the signal-to-noise ratio. Conclusions relied on cross-sectional statistical analysis, since the same donors could not be followed over many years. Zero-insertion analyses could be partly confounded by invariant T cells such as MAIT and iNKT, though diverse VJ usage argued against such confounding for most clonotypes. In monozygotic twins, recombination models systematically underestimated out-of-frame TCR alpha sharing, but the models matched the sharing seen between unrelated individuals. Fewer insertions were carried by abundant cord blood beta clonotypes; a weaker similar trend was observed in young adult naive repertoires, while no such trend was observed in memory repertoires.

These data also featured in a second study, about yellow fever vaccine responses in identical twins. The second study also describes: According to the authors, in identical twins the way T cells responded to vaccination appeared partly convergent and partly personalized. Focusing on identical twins, the study followed the T cell clones that responded to the vaccine, and did so with precision.

Sequencing used PBMCs. The receptor comes from a woman under 30 in good health. The sequence links TRBV15 to TRBJ1-5; no confident D gene assignment can be made. The DNA sequence is as follows: TGTGCCACCAGCAGAGACACCGGCAATCAGCCCCAGCATTTT. This yields the protein CATSRDTGNQPQHF.